This T cell receptor (beta chain) stems from a study of PD-L1 blockade in urothelial cancer. As for the study in general: Prior chemotherapy ranged from 0 to 3 regimens per patient. Blood was tested 3 weeks (second dose) and 6 weeks into treatment.

Germline loops: CDR1 ENHRY, CDR2 SYGVKD. CDR3 length: 15 amino acids. Unmatched junction bases numbered 3, after V lost 3 bases and J lost 2 bases. Synthetically made TCR analog templates were put into each PCR as spikes. The protocol was immunoSEQ multiplex PCR, while the TCRdb copy is restricted to in-frame clones and leaves out a portion. The repertoire has about 19,000 clones, 80% to 90% of them found once; the top ten carry less than 4.5%. This clonotype was sampled from a man aged 45-65 years with urothelial cancer. The specimen was PBMCs, collected around atezolizumab (anti-PD-L1) treatment. The V gene is TRBV10-3, the J gene TRBJ1-4, with 7 bases fitting TRBD1. The chain's CDR3 is CAISDRQGTNEKLFF. In DNA form, the CDR3 reads TGTGCCATCAGTGACAGACAGGGTACTAATGAAAAACTGTTTTTT.